This TCR beta chain was documented in a study of early T cells in non-severe SARS-CoV-2 infection. Whole-study context: Whole-blood bulk RNA, unsorted, was sequenced, and chains were unpaired.

Notes on the study in general: VDJdb-based matching was biased toward anti-spike CD8 responses and missed private and CD4 specificities.

Concerning this clonotype: Antigen specificity is unknown.

Individual cDNA molecules received unique molecular identifiers. TCRdb called the 5' RACE reads again in MiXCR, with one record for every CDR3 protein. The repertoire holds approximately 62,000 distinct CDR3 sequences, with approximately 13% as singletons. The sequence came from an adult who was a healthcare worker with PCR-confirmed SARS-CoV-2 infection or an uninfected control (not recorded which). Sequencing was carried out using whole blood.

This CDR3 is CASRTQGSYNSPLHF. The CDR3 region has the DNA TGTGCCAGCAGGACACAGGGTTCCTATAATTCACCCCTCCACTTT. V is TRBV28 and J is TRBJ1-6; D is possibly TRBD1 (6 bases). Trimming shortened V by 6 bases and J by 1 base, and 10 bases separated the two germline ends. The CDR3 is 15 amino acids. The germline CDR1 and CDR2 sequences are MDHEN and SYDVKM.